A single sample is the source of the 20 T cell receptor beta chains below, sequenced in a study of T cells in Graves' hyperthyroidism and ophthalmopathy. The TCR beta CDR3 regions underwent amplification using RNA transcripts as the source. First-round RT-PCR of the TCR CDR3 relied on the HTBI primer set. TCRdb ran MiXCR on the multiplex PCR reads and lists one entry per CDR3 protein. The top ten clones hold around 3.5% of a sample with around 600,000 distinct CDR3 sequences, roughly 16% of them seen once. The sample comprised blood. The receptor source for this set is a woman between 40 and 55 years old with Graves' ophthalmopathy.

This clonotype has only a few counts. This sequence joins TRBV20-1 and TRBJ2-3; TRBD2 aligns across 7 bases. Unmatched junction bases numbered 13, after V lost 4 bases and J lost 6 bases. Per germline, CDR1 DFQATT and CDR2 SNEGSKA (reference sequence). CDR3 length equals 15 residues. The CDR3 here is CSANPKTSTGDTQYF. The CDR3 coding sequence is TGCAGTGCTAACCCAAAGACTAGCACAGGTGATACGCAGTATTTT.

The V call is TRBV20-1, the J call TRBJ1-4, with TRBD1 as a possible D gene (5 bases). The CDR3 extends over 13 amino acids. V lost 5 bases and J lost 8, with 15 bases in between. CDR1 and CDR2 (germline): DFQATT, SNEGSKA (reference sequence). Here the CDR3 DNA reads TGCAGTGCTTTGGAGGGGCTCGAGGAAAAACTGTTTTTT. As protein: CSALEGLEEKLFF.

The rearrangement links TRBV20-1 to TRBJ2-2; weak D call: TRBD2 (5 bases). The V end was cut by 5 bases, the J end by 3 bases, with 10 bases between. This CDR3 region has 13 residues. Germline loops: CDR1 DFQATT, CDR2 SNEGSKA (reference sequence). The CDR3: CSAERRDTGELFF. CDR3 bases: TGCAGTGCTGAGAGGCGGGACACCGGGGAGCTGTTTTTT.

This clonotype was detected many times. The rearrangement links TRBV12-3 or TRBV12-4 to TRBJ2-2; tentative D call: TRBD1 (7 bases). This CDR3 is 15 amino acids long. Between the trimmed V and J ends, which lost 1 base and 5 bases, there was a span of 11 bases. The CDR3 DNA follows: TGTGCCAGCAGTTTAGACCAGGGGGGTACCGGGGAGCTGTTTTTT. Residues: CASSLDQGGTGELFF.

This clonotype has at least ten counts. The CDR3 protein is CASSWDPNTEAFF. The CDR3 nucleotides read TGTGCCAGCAGTTGGGACCCGAACACTGAAGCTTTCTTT. The rearrangement joins TRBV6-2 or TRBV6-3 to TRBJ1-1, with D possibly matching TRBD1 (5 bases). Germline V gives CDR1 MNHEY, CDR2 SVGEGT. V was shortened by 4 bases and J by 1 base, with 7 bases between the two germline ends. The length of the CDR3 is 13 residues.

The V call is TRBV7-3, the J call TRBJ2-1; 8 bases line up with TRBD1. The better agreement between TRBJ2-7 and the DNA end casts doubt on the J call. The CDR3 loop spans 16 amino acids. Germline V gives CDR1 SGHTA, CDR2 FQGTGA. Here the CDR3 DNA reads TGTGCCAGCAGCTTAATCCGGACAGGGAGAGACAATGAGCAGTACTTC. It codes for CASSLIRTGRDNEQYF.

J is TRBJ1-6 and V is TRBV25-1; TRBD1 is a possible D gene (6 bases). The CDR3 is 16 residues long. CDR1 MGHDK and CDR2 SYGVNS come from the germline V gene. V lost 5 bases to trimming and J lost 3 bases, with 14 bases between them. CDR3 sequence reads: CASSSSGDNYNSPLHF. The CDR3 DNA reads TGTGCCAGCAGTTCTTCAGGGGACAACTATAATTCACCCCTCCACTTT. Drawing the rest from reference TRBV25-1 and TRBJ1-6, the complete variable domain is EADIYQTPRYLVIGTGKKITLECSQTMGHDKMYWYQQDPGMELHLIHYSYGVNSTEKGDLSSESTVSRIRTEHFPLTLESARPSHTSQYLCASSSSGDNYNSPLHFGNGTRLTVT.

This clonotype has at least ten counts. This chain uses TRBV12-3 or TRBV12-4 with TRBJ2-5; D not resolved. V gave up 1 base and J gave up 5 bases, with 11 bases separating them. This CDR3 region has 14 residues. The CDR3 loop is CASSLEARLETQYF. The CDR3 DNA follows: TGTGCCAGCAGTTTAGAGGCTAGGTTGGAGACCCAGTACTTC.

This clonotype was seen ten or more times. The V gene is TRBV11-2, the J gene TRBJ2-2; D is unclear. From germline, CDR1 is SGHAT and CDR2 FQNNGV. The CDR3 sequence is 13 residues long. V lost 5 bases, J lost 6 bases, and 10 bases lay in between. Here the CDR3 DNA reads TGTGCCAGCAGCCAAGGGCAAGCCGGGGAGCTGTTTTTT. Its translation is CASSQGQAGELFF. The whole variable domain, filled in from reference TRBV11-2 and TRBJ2-2, reads EAGVAQSPRYKIIEKRQSVAFWCNPISGHATLYWYQQILGQGPKLLIQFQNNGVVDDSQLPKDRFSAERLKGVDSTLKIQPAKLEDSAVYLCASSQGQAGELFFGEGSRLTVL.

This clonotype was seen many times. The chain links TRBV2 to TRBJ2-5; TRBD2 is a possible D gene (5 bases). V was shortened by 6 bases and J by 2 bases, with 7 bases between the two germline ends. The germline CDR1 and CDR2 sequences are SNHLY and FYNNEI. CDR3 size: 12 residues. The CDR3 spells CASRWTQETQYF. Written as DNA, the CDR3 is TGTGCCAGCAGATGGACTCAAGAGACCCAGTACTTC.

In its sample, this clonotype was seen many times. The chain recombines TRBV5-1 with TRBJ2-3; D unclear. V was trimmed by 2 bases and J by 4 bases, leaving 5 bases between them. The CDR3 extends over 12 amino acids. Germline CDR1 is SGHRS and CDR2 is YFSETQ. This CDR3 is CASSFAADTQYF. The DNA for the CDR3 is TGCGCCAGCAGCTTCGCTGCAGATACGCAGTATTTT.

In its sample, this clonotype was seen many times. The chain joins TRBV7-8 to TRBJ2-2; TRBD1 might be the D (6 bases). The germline CDR1 and CDR2 sequences are SGHVS and FQNEAQ. This CDR3 comprises 16 residues. The V and J ends lost 5 bases and 7 bases respectively, with 20 bases between them. This chain's CDR3 is CASSPTGHRRVGELFF. CDR3 nucleotide sequence: TGTGCCAGCAGCCCAACGGGACACCGCCGAGTCGGGGAGCTGTTTTTT.

The chain couples TRBV6-5 to TRBJ1-5; 10 positions agree with TRBD1. This CDR3 region has 15 residues. Germline values: CDR1 MNHEY, CDR2 SVGAGI. The J segment lost 7 bases and the V segment lost 4 bases, leaving 7 bases of the junction unmatched. The CDR3 is CASSLVGQGNQPQHF. The DNA for the CDR3 is TGTGCCAGCAGTTTGGTGGGACAGGGGAACCAGCCCCAGCATTTT.

Many counts were recorded for this clonotype. V and J are TRBV5-1 and TRBJ2-2; D remains ambiguous. The CDR3 extends over 16 amino acids. With 0 bases removed from V and 5 bases from J, the gap between germline ends came to 14 bases. CDR1 SGHRS and CDR2 YFSETQ come from the germline V gene. The CDR3 loop is CASSLDEGFRTGELFF. As DNA, the CDR3 is TGCGCCAGCAGCTTGGATGAAGGGTTTAGAACCGGGGAGCTGTTTTTT.

This clonotype appeared a few times. A much larger clone lies a single base off, so this may be a read error. The chain carries TRBV2 and TRBJ1-1; D may be TRBD1 (5 bases). Germline loops: CDR1 SNHLY, CDR2 FYNNEI. This CDR3 spans 14 amino acids. Between the trimmed V and J ends, which lost 4 bases and 3 bases, there was a span of 12 bases. CDR3 amino acids: CASSGGGGDTEAFF. CDR3 DNA: TGTGCCAGCAGTGGGGGGGGAGGGGACACTGAAGCTTTCTTT.

The genes are TRBV18 and TRBJ1-1; D call uncertain. Trimming pared 4 bases from V and 3 bases from J, leaving 12 bases between. This CDR3 has 14 residues. The germline CDR1 and CDR2 sequences are KGHSH and LQKENI. This chain's CDR3 is CASSLTPRDTEAFF. The CDR3 DNA follows: TGTGCCAGCTCACTGACCCCAAGGGACACTGAAGCTTTCTTT.

Details on this clonotype: A read error may account for a junction end that differs from germline. The J gene is TRBJ1-6, the V gene TRBV19, with 7 positions matching TRBD1. Germline V lookup: CDR1 LNHDA, CDR2 SQIVND (reference sequence). This CDR3 is 12 amino acids long. The CDR3 reads CASNDRVSALHF. The CDR3 bases are TGTGCCAGTAACGACAGGGTTTCAGCCCTCCACTTT.

This clonotype was counted many times. The V call is TRBV4-1, the J call TRBJ2-2; tentative D call: TRBD1 (5 bases). V was cut by 4 bases and J by 3 bases, with 15 bases left in between. The CDR3 is made up of 16 amino acids. CDR1 and CDR2 from the germline V gene are MGHRA and YSYEKL. The CDR3, as DNA: TGCGCCAGCAGCCTGGACCGCAGCAGGGACACCGGGGAGCTGTTTTTT. Its translation: CASSLDRSRDTGELFF.

This clonotype was counted ten times or more. The J gene is TRBJ1-2, the V gene TRBV6-5, with D maybe TRBD1 (5 bases). The CDR3 spans 14 residues. Trimming took off 0 bases at V and 4 bases at J, with 9 bases between the two ends. Germline V gene lookup returns CDR1 MNHEY and CDR2 SVGAGI. This chain's CDR3 is CASSYSAQGYGYTF. The CDR3 region has the DNA TGTGCCAGCAGTTACTCTGCGCAGGGCTATGGCTACACCTTC.

This clonotype was observed many times. This rearrangement joins TRBV12-3 or TRBV12-4 to TRBJ2-3; TRBD2 agrees at 7 bases. The CDR3 consists of 17 residues. V lost 1 base, J lost 0 bases, and 7 bases stayed unmatched. CDR3 in DNA: TGTGCCAGCAGTTTAGGGGGAGCGGGGAGAAGCACAGATACGCAGTATTTT. It translates to CASSLGGAGRSTDTQYF.